This T cell receptor (beta chain) appears in the sequencing data of a study of CD8 T cells in ankylosing spondylitis. Study conclusions and caveats: Matched ankylosing spondylitis synovial fluid reportedly contained a significantly enriched population of disease-linked clones. Disease-linked clones, CD8+, were relatively rare in peripheral blood.

MiXCR, run by TCRdb on the 5' RACE reads, gives a single entry per CDR3 protein. The table has about 240,000 distinct CDR3 sequences, over 8.5% seen once. This CDR3 is 13 amino acids long. Unmatched junction bases numbered 3, after V lost 4 bases and J lost 9 bases. Germline lookup yields CDR1 SGHRS and CDR2 YFSETQ. This clonotype has ten or more counts. What it binds is not known. The chain combines TRBV5-1 with TRBJ2-1; 11 bases agree with TRBD1. The TCR comes from a male donor with ankylosing spondylitis or in good health (not recorded which). Sequencing used blood, either unsorted or a sorted T cell fraction (not recorded which). CDR3 nucleotide sequence: TGCGCCAGCAGCATGGACAGGGGGCGTGAGCAGTTCTTC. Its translation is CASSMDRGREQFF. The whole variable domain, filled in from reference TRBV5-1 and TRBJ2-1, reads KAGVTQTPRYLIKTRGQQVTLSCSPISGHRSVSWYQQTPGQGLQFLFEYFSETQRNKGNFPGRFSGRQFSNSRSEMNVSTLELGDSALYLCASSMDRGREQFFGPGTRLTVL.